The next 25 T cell receptor beta chains were all read from a single sample in a study of blood T cell repertoires in COVID-19. TCRdb's copy holds only in-frame clones and misses some; the assay was immunoSEQ multiplex PCR. The table lists about 120,000 clones, around four fifths of them singletons. Sequenced input: peripheral blood. The origin of the receptors is a man between 65 and 85 years old with active or convalescent COVID-19.

This clone has just one count. This chain links TRBV29-1 with TRBJ2-2; D is perhaps TRBD1 (6 bases). The CDR3 has 13 residues. Deletions cut 7 bases from V and 6 bases from J, with 15 bases between. CDR1 SQVTM and CDR2 ANQGSEA come from the germline V gene. The DNA of the CDR3 is TGCAGCGCGCGGACAGTTATTGCCGGGGAGCTGTTTTTT. Translated: CSARTVIAGELFF.

The genes are TRBV11-3 and TRBJ1-2, with 7 bases matching TRBD1. V lost 3 bases, J lost 3 bases, and 10 bases stayed unmatched. This CDR3 is built from 16 residues. The germline V gene encodes CDR1 SGHNT and CDR2 YENEEA. This chain's CDR3 is CASSFTNRGRDYGYTF. CDR3 DNA: TGTGCCAGCAGCTTTACCAACAGGGGCAGGGACTATGGCTACACCTTC.

This rearrangement joins TRBV11-3 to TRBJ2-7; D gene ambiguous. From germline, CDR1 is SGHNT and CDR2 YENEEA. Trimming removed 2 bases from V and 3 bases from J, with 8 bases in between. The CDR3 spans 13 residues. The CDR3 loop reads CASSLPGHYEQYF. The CDR3 DNA sequence: TGTGCCAGCAGCTTACCTGGCCACTACGAGCAGTACTTC.

V is TRBV28 and J is TRBJ1-5, with 8 bases aligning to TRBD1. The CDR3 runs to 16 residues. With V trimmed by 3 bases and J by 5 bases, 9 bases remained unmatched. The germline V gene has CDR1 MDHEN and CDR2 SYDVKM. The CDR3 coding sequence is TGTGCCAGCAGTTTCCGACAGGGGACATATCATCAGCCCCAGCATTTT. The encoded protein is CASSFRQGTYHQPQHF.

This clone showed up just a few times. The chain combines TRBV5-1 with TRBJ2-1; TRBD2 matches 12 bases. CDR1 is SGHRS, CDR2 YFSETQ, per germline. V dropped 0 bases and J dropped 6; count of bases not matched to a gene: 1. The CDR3 runs to 15 residues. CDR3 DNA sequence: TGCGCCAGCAGCTTGGAGACTAGCGGGAGCAATGAGCAGTTCTTC. It translates to CASSLETSGSNEQFF. The variable domain in full, with the rest retrieved from reference TRBV5-1 and TRBJ2-1, is KAGVTQTPRYLIKTRGQQVTLSCSPISGHRSVSWYQQTPGQGLQFLFEYFSETQRNKGNFPGRFSGRQFSNSRSEMNVSTLELGDSALYLCASSLETSGSNEQFFGPGTRLTVL.

The chain couples TRBV6-5 to TRBJ1-1; no firm D call. The V end lost 0 bases, the J end lost 4 bases, and 12 bases lay between the germline ends. CDR3 length: 15 residues. Germline lookup yields CDR1 MNHEY and CDR2 SVGAGI. The DNA of the CDR3 is TGTGCCAGCAGTTACTCATGGGGAGTAGGCACTGAAGCTTTCTTT. Its translation: CASSYSWGVGTEAFF.

The rearrangement joins TRBV5-4 to TRBJ2-3; D possibly corresponds to TRBD1 (7 bases). V was pared by 2 bases and J by 5 bases, with 12 bases between. Germline lookup yields CDR1 SGHNT and CDR2 YYREEE (reference sequence). The CDR3 sequence is 14 residues long. The CDR3 spells CASSFRQGGDTQYF. The CDR3 DNA reads TGTGCCAGCAGCTTTCGACAGGGAGGAGATACGCAGTATTTT. The entire variable domain, with the rest obtained from reference TRBV5-4 and TRBJ2-3, is as follows: ETGVTQSPTHLIKTRGQQVTLRCSSQSGHNTVSWYQQALGQGPQFIFQYYREEENGRGNFPPRFSGLQFPNYSSELNVNALELDDSALYLCASSFRQGGDTQYFGPGTRLTVL.

This clone was seen a few times. V is TRBV20-1 and J is TRBJ1-2; 8 bases fit TRBD1. V dropped 3 bases and J dropped 8; count of bases not matched to a gene: 11. The CDR3 runs to 14 residues. Germline V gives CDR1 DFQATT, CDR2 SNEGSKA (reference sequence). CDR3 loop: CSASEARTGLGYTF. The CDR3 DNA sequence: TGCAGTGCTAGTGAGGCTCGGACAGGGCTAGGCTACACCTTC.

J is TRBJ1-4 and V is TRBV18, with 7 bases that match TRBD1. Trimming cost V 3 bases and J 4 bases; bases outside gene matches: 5. This CDR3 is built from 15 residues. Per germline, CDR1 KGHSH and CDR2 LQKENI. This CDR3 is CASSPGQVINEKLFF. CDR3 in DNA: TGTGCCAGCTCACCCGGACAGGTGATTAATGAAAAACTGTTTTTT.

V usage is TRBV13 and J usage is TRBJ1-2; TRBD1 aligns across 11 bases. Germline V gives CDR1 PRHDT, CDR2 FYEKMQ (reference sequence). Trimming removed 5 bases from V and 6 bases from J; junction bases left unmatched: 5. This CDR3 has 14 residues. DNA for the CDR3: TGTGCCAGCAGCCAAGGACAGGGGGCTAATGGCTACACCTTC. This gives the protein CASSQGQGANGYTF. Combining the CDR3 with reference TRBV13 and TRBJ1-2 gives the whole variable domain AAGVIQSPRHLIKEKRETATLKCYPIPRHDTVYWYQQGPGQDPQFLISFYEKMQSDKGSIPDRFSAQQFSDYHSELNMSSLELGDSALYFCASSQGQGANGYTFGSGTRLTVV.

The chain is built from TRBV4-3 and TRBJ2-1; D perhaps matches TRBD2 (6 bases). Trimming removed 1 base from V and 6 bases from J, with 19 bases in between. The germline gives CDR1 LGHNA, CDR2 YSLEER. The CDR3 sequence is 17 residues long. This CDR3 reads CASSQGGALSSANEQFF. DNA for the CDR3: TGCGCCAGCAGCCAAGGCGGGGCCCTTTCTTCTGCCAATGAGCAGTTCTTC.

The chain is built from TRBV6-6 and TRBJ2-1; D is possibly TRBD2 (5 bases). This CDR3 region has 16 residues. V lost 9 bases, J lost 0 bases, and 18 bases lay in between. From germline, CDR1 is MNHNY and CDR2 SVGAGI (reference sequence). CDR3 sequence reads: CASSNTGRGSYNEQFF. CDR3 nucleotides: TGTGCCAGTTCTAATACCGGACGGGGCTCCTACAATGAGCAGTTCTTC.

The CDR3 region has the DNA TGTGCCAGCAGTCCCTACAAGGACAGGGGGCGGGACACAGATACGCAGTATTTT. Translated, it gives CASSPYKDRGRDTDTQYF. This chain joins TRBV27 and TRBJ2-3, with 11 bases aligning to TRBD1. The CDR3 length is 18 residues. Germline assignment: CDR1 MNHEY and CDR2 SMNVEV (reference sequence). The trim removed 5 bases at V and 2 bases at J, leaving 12 bases unmatched.

The rearrangement joins TRBV5-5 to TRBJ1-1; D perhaps matches TRBD1 (5 bases). Trimming pared 2 bases from V and 1 base from J, leaving 9 bases between. The CDR3 consists of 14 residues. Germline CDR1 and CDR2: SGHKS and YYEKEE (reference sequence). The CDR3 DNA follows: TGTGCCAGCAGCTTCGCGGGGCGGAACACTGAAGCTTTCTTT. Translated, it gives CASSFAGRNTEAFF. Supplemented by reference TRBV5-5 and TRBJ1-1, the full variable domain reads DAGVTQSPTHLIKTRGQQVTLRCSPISGHKSVSWYQQVLGQGPQFIFQYYEKEERGRGNFPDRFSARQFPNYSSELNVNALLLGDSALYLCASSFAGRNTEAFFGQGTRLTVV.

The V and J genes are TRBV5-1 and TRBJ2-1; 12 bases are shared with TRBD2. This CDR3 has 16 residues. Trimming cost V 3 bases and J 5 bases; bases outside gene matches: 6. CDR1 and CDR2 from the germline V gene are SGHRS and YFSETQ. DNA for the CDR3: TGCGCCAGCAGCTACATGGGACTAGCGGGTGACAATGAGCAGTTCTTC. Translating gives CASSYMGLAGDNEQFF.

This sequence joins TRBV10-3 and TRBJ2-7, with TRBD1 as a possible D gene (6 bases). The CDR3 is made up of 14 amino acids. Germline V gene lookup returns CDR1 ENHRY and CDR2 SYGVKD. CDR3 bases: TGTGCCATCAGTTCCGGGACATCTCCTATCAACGTGGTCGTC. Protein product: CAISSGTSPINVVV.

This clone was seen a single time. CDR3 amino acids: CASSSLTSGPREQYF. CDR3 nucleotide sequence: TGCGCCAGCAGCTCCTTGACTAGCGGGCCTCGGGAGCAGTACTTC. V is TRBV5-1 and J is TRBJ2-7; 10 bases fit TRBD2. This CDR3 is 15 amino acids long. Germline V gene sequence: CDR1 SGHRS, CDR2 YFSETQ. V shed 3 bases, J shed 7 bases, and the junction held 10 bases outside the gene matches.

The V and J genes are TRBV11-1 and TRBJ1-1; D not resolved. CDR1 is SGHAT, CDR2 FQDESV, per germline (reference sequence). This CDR3 contains 13 residues. V shed 7 bases and J shed 4 bases, with 13 bases lying between them. Here the CDR3 DNA reads TGTGCCAGCACCCCCCTAGCGACCACTGAAGCTTTCTTT. Translating it yields CASTPLATTEAFF.

The V and J genes are TRBV2 and TRBJ1-2; no clear D. Germline CDR1 SNHLY, CDR2 FYNNEI. V shed 7 bases and J shed 1 base, with 13 bases lying between them. This CDR3 contains 14 residues. The CDR3 bases are TGTGCCAGCACCCTAGAAACCGTTAACTATGGCTACACCTTC. Encoded protein: CASTLETVNYGYTF.

V usage is TRBV5-1 and J usage is TRBJ2-1; TRBD1 aligns across 10 bases. V gave up 3 bases and J gave up 7 bases; unmatched junction bases: 7. The germline V gene encodes CDR1 SGHRS and CDR2 YFSETQ. The CDR3 length is 15 residues. The CDR3 coding sequence is TGCGCCAGCAGCTGGGGGACAGGGGCCATGAATGAGCAGTTCTTC. It encodes CASSWGTGAMNEQFF.

This chain joins TRBV2 and TRBJ2-2, with a possible D match to TRBD2 (7 bases). The CDR3 loop spans 16 amino acids. From germline, CDR1 is SNHLY and CDR2 FYNNEI. Between the trimmed V and J ends, which lost 6 bases and 0 bases, there was a span of 14 bases. The DNA for the CDR3 is TGTGCCAGCAGCCCACGCGGGGGCCCGAACACCGGGGAGCTGTTTTTT. This gives the protein CASSPRGGPNTGELFF.

This clone showed up just a few times. The chain combines TRBV11-3 with TRBJ1-1, with D possibly matching TRBD1 (6 bases). The V gene lost 1 base and the J gene lost 1 base, with 10 bases spanning the gap. The length of the CDR3 is 15 residues. Germline values: CDR1 SGHNT, CDR2 YENEEA. CDR3 sequence (DNA): TGTGCCAGCAGCTTAGGAGGGGGAAGGAACACTGAAGCTTTCTTT. Amino acid sequence: CASSLGGGRNTEAFF.

The chain combines TRBV28 with TRBJ2-3; the D is unclear. The V end lost 6 bases, the J end lost 6 bases, and 13 bases lay between the germline ends. The V gene's germline CDR1 is MDHEN and CDR2 SYDVKM. This CDR3 spans 13 amino acids. The CDR3 DNA follows: TGTGCCAGCAGCCCCCTCTGGGCGGATACGCAGTATTTT. Encoded protein: CASSPLWADTQYF.

The chain combines TRBV20-1 with TRBJ2-1, with no clear D. The CDR3 is 11 amino acids. Trimming removed 2 bases at V and 5 bases at J, with 4 bases between. The V gene's germline CDR1 is DFQATT and CDR2 SNEGSKA (reference sequence). This CDR3 reads CSARSDNEQFF. The DNA for the CDR3 is TGCAGTGCTAGATCTGACAATGAGCAGTTCTTC.

Comment on this clone: Other DNA sequences of this sample code for an identical CDR3. This chain links TRBV27 with TRBJ1-5; 7 bases are a match to TRBD1. The CDR3 is made up of 14 amino acids. V lost 6 bases and J lost 1; bases outside the gene matches: 3. Germline V CDR1 and CDR2: MNHEY, SMNVEV (reference sequence). The CDR3 loop reads CASSAQGSNQPQHF. CDR3 nucleotide sequence: TGTGCCAGCAGCGCACAGGGGAGCAATCAGCCCCAGCATTTT.